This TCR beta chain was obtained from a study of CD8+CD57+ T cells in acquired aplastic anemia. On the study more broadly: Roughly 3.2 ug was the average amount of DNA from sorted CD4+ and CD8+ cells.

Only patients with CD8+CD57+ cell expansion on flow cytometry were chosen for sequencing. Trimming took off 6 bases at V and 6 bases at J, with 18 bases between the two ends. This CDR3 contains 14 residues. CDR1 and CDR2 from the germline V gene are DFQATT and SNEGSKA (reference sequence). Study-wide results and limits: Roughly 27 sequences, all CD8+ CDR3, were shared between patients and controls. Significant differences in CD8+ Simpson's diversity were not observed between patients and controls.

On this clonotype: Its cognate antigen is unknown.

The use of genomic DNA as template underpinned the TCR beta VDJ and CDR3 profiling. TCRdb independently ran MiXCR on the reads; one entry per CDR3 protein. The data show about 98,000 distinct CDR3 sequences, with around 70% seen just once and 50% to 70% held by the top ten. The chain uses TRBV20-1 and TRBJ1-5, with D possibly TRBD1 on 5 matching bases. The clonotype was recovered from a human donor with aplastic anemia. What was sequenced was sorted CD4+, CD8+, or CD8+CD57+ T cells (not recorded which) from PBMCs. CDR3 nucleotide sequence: TGCAGTGCCCCAGCTCGGCAGGGAACTCAGCCCCAGCATTTT. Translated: CSAPARQGTQPQHF.